This paragraph covers one T cell receptor (beta chain) sequence. The protocol was immunoSEQ multiplex PCR, while the TCRdb copy is restricted to in-frame clones and leaves out a portion. The sample lists 150,000 or so clones; roughly nine tenths were seen once. The CDR3 has 16 amino acids. Losses at the gene ends were 5 bases for V and 2 bases for J; bases not matched to a gene: 10. Germline CDR1 and CDR2: SGHRS and YFSETQ. The sample comes from a study of T cell responses to AZD1222 COVID-19 vaccine. The clonotype comes from an adult in good health. Sequenced here: peripheral blood, sampled on day 0 of AZD1222 vaccination. The chain carries TRBV5-1 and TRBJ2-5; 9 bases align to TRBD1. The DNA of the CDR3 is TGCGCCAGCAGTCCTACTACCGGGACAGGGCAAGAGACCCAGTACTTC. This encodes CASSPTTGTGQETQYF.